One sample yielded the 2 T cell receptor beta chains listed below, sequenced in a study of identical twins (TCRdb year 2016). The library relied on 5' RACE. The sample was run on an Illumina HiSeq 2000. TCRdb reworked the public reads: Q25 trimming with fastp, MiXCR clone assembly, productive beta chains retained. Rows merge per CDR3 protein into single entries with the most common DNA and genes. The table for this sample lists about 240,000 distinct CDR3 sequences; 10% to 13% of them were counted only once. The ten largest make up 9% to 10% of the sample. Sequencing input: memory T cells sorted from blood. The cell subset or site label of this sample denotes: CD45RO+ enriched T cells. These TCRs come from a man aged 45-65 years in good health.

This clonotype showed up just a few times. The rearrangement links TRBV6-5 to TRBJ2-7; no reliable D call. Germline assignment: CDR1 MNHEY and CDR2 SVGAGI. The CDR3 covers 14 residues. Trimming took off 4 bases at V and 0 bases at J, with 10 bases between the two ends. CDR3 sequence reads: CASSSTLGSYEQYF. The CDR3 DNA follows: TGTGCCAGCAGTTCCACTTTGGGCTCCTACGAGCAGTACTTC.

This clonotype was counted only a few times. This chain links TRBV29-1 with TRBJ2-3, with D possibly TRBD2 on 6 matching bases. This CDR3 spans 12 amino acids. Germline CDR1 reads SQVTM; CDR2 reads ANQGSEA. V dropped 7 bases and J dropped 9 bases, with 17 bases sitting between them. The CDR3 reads CSARPAAGTQYF. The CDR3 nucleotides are TGCAGCGCCCGACCGGCCGCGGGGACGCAGTATTTT.